The 19 T cell receptor beta chains below all came from one sample that was sequenced in a study of identical twins. TCRdb reprocessed the 5' RACE reads with MiXCR, giving one entry per CDR3 protein. This table holds 550,000 to 700,000 distinct CDR3 sequences, around a tenth found once. These same records also appear under a second study, on yellow fever vaccine responses in identical twins.

Sequenced: PBMCs. The receptor set was obtained from a woman aged 18 to 35 in good health.

This clonotype was found many times. The chain employs TRBV20-1 and TRBJ1-3; no clear D. Trimming removed 0 bases at V and 4 bases at J, with 10 bases between. CDR3 length: 14 residues. Germline CDR1 is DFQATT and CDR2 is SNEGSKA (reference sequence). The CDR3 reads CSAREDLQGNTIYF. The CDR3 DNA follows: TGCAGTGCTAGAGAAGACCTGCAGGGAAACACCATATATTTT.

This clonotype was seen repeatedly, ten times or more. V gene TRBV5-1 combines with J gene TRBJ2-7; unclear D gene. From germline, CDR1 is SGHRS and CDR2 YFSETQ. V was shortened by 2 bases and J by 2 bases, with 14 bases between the two germline ends. CDR3 length: 15 residues. The CDR3 sequence is CASSLFEDAAYEQYF. CDR3 bases: TGCGCCAGCAGCTTATTCGAGGACGCGGCCTACGAGCAGTACTTC. The variable domain in full, with the rest retrieved from reference TRBV5-1 and TRBJ2-7, is KAGVTQTPRYLIKTRGQQVTLSCSPISGHRSVSWYQQTPGQGLQFLFEYFSETQRNKGNFPGRFSGRQFSNSRSEMNVSTLELGDSALYLCASSLFEDAAYEQYFGPGTRLTVT.

The V call is TRBV20-1, the J call TRBJ2-7, with D possibly matching TRBD1 (6 bases). Germline assignment: CDR1 DFQATT and CDR2 SNEGSKA (reference sequence). The germline V and J ends were trimmed by 6 bases and 0 bases, with 15 bases remaining between them. The CDR3 spans 14 residues. The CDR3 sequence is CSAPRDTSSYEQYF. The CDR3 nucleotides read TGCAGTGCACCCCGGGACACAAGCTCCTACGAGCAGTACTTC.

A few counts support this clonotype. This sequence joins TRBV10-3 and TRBJ2-5; tentative D call: TRBD2 (5 bases). The V gene's germline CDR1 is ENHRY and CDR2 SYGVKD. The V and J ends lost 10 bases and 1 base respectively, with 19 bases between them. This CDR3 spans 15 amino acids. Here the CDR3 DNA reads TGTGCCACCTCCCGGAGCGAGGGTCGCCAAGAGACCCAGTACTTC. This encodes CATSRSEGRQETQYF.

This clonotype was seen at least ten times. The chain couples TRBV3-1 to TRBJ2-1; TRBD2 matches 11 bases. The CDR3 covers 16 residues. V shed 1 base, J shed 7 bases, and the junction held 6 bases outside the gene matches. Germline loops: CDR1 LGHDT, CDR2 YNNKEL (reference sequence). The CDR3 sequence is CASSQVTSGGINEQFF. The CDR3 bases are TGTGCCAGCAGCCAAGTCACTAGCGGGGGTATAAATGAGCAGTTCTTC.

The chain links TRBV27 to TRBJ2-3; the D gene is possibly TRBD2 (6 bases). V was shortened by 6 bases and J by 3 bases, with 16 bases between the two germline ends. Germline V lookup: CDR1 MNHEY, CDR2 SMNVEV (reference sequence). The CDR3 is 15 amino acids. CDR3 nucleotide sequence: TGTGCCAGCAGCCGGCGGGGTGGAAGTACAGATACGCAGTATTTT. Encoded protein: CASSRRGGSTDTQYF.

The chain links TRBV7-9 to TRBJ2-1; D remains ambiguous. V lost 1 base and J lost 5, with 6 bases in between. Germline loops: CDR1 SEHNR, CDR2 FQNEAQ (reference sequence). The CDR3 is 13 amino acids. In DNA form, the CDR3 reads TGTGCCAGCAGCTTAGGTGTAAACAATGAGCAGTTCTTC. It codes for CASSLGVNNEQFF. The entire variable domain, with the rest obtained from reference TRBV7-9 and TRBJ2-1, is as follows: DTGVSQNPRHKITKRGQNVTFRCDPISEHNRLYWYRQTLGQGPEFLTYFQNEAQLEKSRLLSDRFSAERPKGSFSTLEIQRTEQGDSAMYLCASSLGVNNEQFFGPGTRLTVL.

This clonotype was counted only a few times. The chain joins TRBV29-1 to TRBJ2-7; a possible D gene is TRBD2 (5 bases). The V and J ends lost 4 bases and 6 bases respectively, with 10 bases between them. Germline V gene lookup returns CDR1 SQVTM and CDR2 ANQGSEA. This CDR3 has 11 residues. The CDR3 coding sequence is TGCAGCGTTGGAGAGAGGGTCGAGCAGTACTTC. Translation: CSVGERVEQYF.

The chain employs TRBV20-1 and TRBJ2-6; TRBD2 aligns across 10 bases. Germline loops: CDR1 DFQATT, CDR2 SNEGSKA (reference sequence). V gave up 6 bases and J gave up 0 bases; unmatched junction bases: 11. This CDR3 has 18 amino acids. The CDR3, as DNA: TGCAGTGCACAAAGTAGCGGGGGGTCGATCTCTGGGGCCAACGTCCTGACTTTC. It is translated as CSAQSSGGSISGANVLTF.

This clonotype was detected a few times. This chain links TRBV7-6 with TRBJ2-7, with TRBD1 as a possible D gene (5 bases). Trimming stripped 5 bases from V and 6 bases from J, with 17 bases between. The CDR3 is made up of 14 amino acids. Germline V gene sequence: CDR1 SGHVS, CDR2 FNYEAQ. The CDR3 here is CASSLGAGLGEQYF. In DNA, the CDR3 is TGTGCCAGCAGCCTAGGGGCAGGGTTGGGCGAGCAGTACTTC.

The gene calls are TRBV4-1 and TRBJ1-2, with no clear D. V lost 3 bases and J lost 6, with 23 bases in between. The CDR3 extends over 17 amino acids. Germline V CDR1 and CDR2: MGHRA, YSYEKL. CDR3 protein: CASSHPGSSRGRDGYTF. The CDR3 nucleotides read TGCGCCAGCAGCCACCCCGGTTCTTCACGGGGTAGGGATGGCTACACCTTC.

Ten or more counts support this clonotype. DNA for the CDR3: TGTGCCAGCAGCTTATTAGGTAGCGGGAGGGCCGCAGAGACCCAGTACTTC. Its translation is CASSLLGSGRAAETQYF. J is TRBJ2-5 and V is TRBV7-6; TRBD2 matches at 11 bases. With V trimmed by 2 bases and J by 4 bases, 9 bases remained unmatched. CDR1 and CDR2 (germline): SGHVS, FNYEAQ. The CDR3 has 17 residues. Full variable domain (missing parts from reference TRBV7-6 and TRBJ2-5): GAGVSQSPRYKVTKRGQDVALRCDPISGHVSLYWYRQALGQGPEFLTYFNYEAQQDKSGLPNDRFSAERPEGSISTLTIQRTEQRDSAMYRCASSLLGSGRAAETQYFGPGTRLLVL.

The chain couples TRBV6-5 to TRBJ1-2, with 11 bases aligning to TRBD1. There are 16 residues in the CDR3. V shed 4 bases and J 5 bases; nucleotides not matched to a gene: 9. Germline assignment: CDR1 MNHEY and CDR2 SVGAGI. The CDR3 bases are TGTGCCAGCAGTTCAAACCGGGACAGGGGGATGTATGGCTACACCTTC. Its protein is CASSSNRDRGMYGYTF.

The chain links TRBV20-1 to TRBJ2-3, with a tentative D call TRBD2 (5 bases). Per the germline V gene, CDR1 is DFQATT and CDR2 is SNEGSKA (reference sequence). Trimming took 1 base from V and 5 from J, leaving 16 bases between them. CDR3 length equals 15 residues. The CDR3 sequence is CSARVRPLGEDTQYF. The CDR3 DNA reads as TGCAGTGCTAGAGTTCGGCCCCTCGGGGAAGATACGCAGTATTTT.

This clonotype has more than one count but fewer than ten. The chain carries TRBV7-9 and TRBJ2-5; D possibly corresponds to TRBD1 (5 bases). There are 15 residues in the CDR3. V dropped 6 bases and J dropped 5 bases, with 19 bases sitting between them. The V gene's germline CDR1 is SEHNR and CDR2 FQNEAQ (reference sequence). Here the CDR3 reads CASSRAGALPETQYF. The CDR3 DNA reads TGTGCCAGCAGTCGAGCTGGGGCACTGCCCGAGACCCAGTACTTC.

V is TRBV4-3 and J is TRBJ2-7, with TRBD2 identical over 8 bases. Germline assignment: CDR1 LGHNA and CDR2 YSLEER. V gave up 0 bases and J gave up 0 bases; unmatched junction bases: 10. This CDR3 contains 18 residues. CDR3 sequence: CASSQERTSRLLSYEQYF. The DNA of the CDR3 is TGCGCCAGCAGCCAAGAGCGGACTAGCCGCCTACTCTCCTACGAGCAGTACTTC.

J is TRBJ2-1 and V is TRBV6-2 or TRBV6-3; 9 nucleotides line up with TRBD2. This CDR3 has 14 amino acids. Germline assignment: CDR1 MNHEY and CDR2 SVGEGT. With V trimmed by 3 bases and J by 8 bases, 5 bases remained unmatched. Written as DNA, the CDR3 is TGTGCCAGCAGTTATAGCGGGAGTTTATATGAGCAGTTCTTC. As protein: CASSYSGSLYEQFF.

This clonotype was detected ten times or more. The chain employs TRBV28 and TRBJ2-3; TRBD2 agrees at 9 bases. Trimming at V came to 8 bases and at J to 4 bases, leaving 16 bases not matched to a gene. This CDR3 spans 17 amino acids. The germline V gene has CDR1 MDHEN and CDR2 SYDVKM. The CDR3 here is CASLPGVRGRASDTQYF. CDR3 nucleotides: TGTGCCAGCCTTCCGGGGGTCCGCGGGAGGGCGTCAGATACGCAGTATTTT.

V is TRBV20-1 and J is TRBJ2-3, with 8 bases aligning to TRBD2. Germline CDR1 and CDR2: DFQATT and SNEGSKA (reference sequence). The CDR3 covers 14 residues. Germline trimming cut 3 bases from V and 2 bases from J; bases unmatched to any gene: 4. The CDR3 sequence is CSASLAGLTDTQYF. CDR3 DNA sequence: TGCAGTGCTAGCTTAGCGGGGCTCACAGATACGCAGTATTTT.